The present TCR beta chain was sequenced within a study of blood T cell repertoires in COVID-19. The method was immunoSEQ multiplex PCR; TCRdb's version includes in-frame clones alone and lacks a portion of them. Of a few hundred thousand clones in the sample, approximately 91% were seen once. Germline CDR1 GTSNPN, CDR2 SVGIG (reference sequence). CDR3 length equals 11 residues. In terms of age and location, participants ranged from roughly 18 to 90 years and lived in under 30 US areas. The V and J genes are TRBV30 and TRBJ1-2; D is uncertain. Sequenced: PBMCs or T cells enriched from blood (not recorded which). This receptor was taken from a young woman who had been exposed to COVID-19. CDR3 coding DNA: TGTGCTTGCAGTCATAACTATGGCTACACCTTC. This translates into CACSHNYGYTF. Full variable domain (rest looked up from reference TRBV30 and TRBJ1-2): SQTIHQWPATLVQPVGSPLSLECTVEGTSNPNLYWYRQAAGRGLQLLFYSVGIGQISSEVPQNLSASRPQDRQFILSSKKLLLSDSGFYLCACSHNYGYTFGSGTRLTVV.